This T cell receptor (beta chain) was found in a study of cytomegalovirus exposure and HLA in healthy donors. Study-level points and caveats: The likely explanation for a cluster of highly shared sequence variants was sequencing artifact. Most TCR sequences proved rare, with some public TCRs found in many donors. A link between a missense DCLRE1C variant and TCR beta V- and J-gene trimming emerged from a later analysis.

This clone came up a few times. Its specificity is unknown. CDR1 and CDR2 (germline): SGHDN, FVKESK. Trimming removed 2 bases from V and 9 bases from J; junction bases left unmatched: 3. The length of the CDR3 is 14 residues. Primers included in the PCR were 60 Vbeta and 13 Jbeta primers. How the authors handled the data: Some 11 million of the approximately 80 million unique TCR beta chains counted in a later analysis were shared. This table comes from immunoSEQ multiplex PCR, and its TCRdb copy is limited to in-frame clones, with some not included. V, J and clone size were drawn from that table, and D and trimming were deduced from the DNA. The sample lists around 110,000 clones, roughly 66% seen once, with roughly 2% in the top ten.

Sequenced material: PBMCs. The source of this sequence is a woman between 25 and 40 years old in good health and CMV-seronegative. The chain employs TRBV14 and TRBJ1-6; 8 bases map to TRBD1. For the CDR3, the DNA is TGTGCCAGCAGCCAAACTACAGGGGGTTCACCCCTCCACTTT. The encoded protein is CASSQTTGGSPLHF. The variable domain in full, with the rest retrieved from reference TRBV14 and TRBJ1-6, is EAGVTQFPSHSVIEKGQTVTLRCDPISGHDNLYWYRRVMGKEIKFLLHFVKESKQDESGMPNNRFLAERTGGTYSTLKVQPAELEDSGVYFCASSQTTGGSPLHFGNGTRLTVT.